The next 9 T cell receptor beta chains were all read from a single sample in a study of technical replicates of blood from a handful of donors. Produced via immunoSEQ multiplex PCR; TCRdb's table is partial and in-frame only. The data contain about 100,000 clones, 96% of them singletons. Sequencing input: T cells isolated from PBMCs. The receptor source for this set is a human donor in good health.

This sequence joins TRBV30 and TRBJ2-1; 9 bases map to TRBD1. Losses at the gene ends were 5 bases for V and 2 bases for J; bases not matched to a gene: 1. The CDR3 is 13 residues long. The V gene's germline CDR1 is GTSNPN and CDR2 SVGIG (reference sequence). The CDR3 DNA sequence: TGTGCCTGGCGGACAGGGGCCTACAATGAGCAGTTCTTC. It is translated as CAWRTGAYNEQFF.

This rearrangement joins TRBV7-3 to TRBJ2-3; D gene unclear. Germline CDR1 SGHTA, CDR2 FQGTGA. V was trimmed by 2 bases and J by 2 bases, leaving 8 bases between them. The length of the CDR3 is 14 residues. CDR3: CASSLHVDTDTQYF. CDR3 coding DNA: TGTGCCAGCAGCTTACATGTAGACACAGATACGCAGTATTTT.

J is TRBJ2-2 and V is TRBV29-1; 7 bases are shared with TRBD1. Germline trimming cut 8 bases from V and 0 bases from J; bases unmatched to any gene: 6. The CDR3 sequence is 14 residues long. The germline gives CDR1 SQVTM, CDR2 ANQGSEA. The chain's CDR3 is CSPGTAPNTGELFF. CDR3 nucleotide sequence: TGCAGCCCCGGGACAGCCCCGAACACCGGGGAGCTGTTTTTT.

V gene TRBV5-1 combines with J gene TRBJ2-3; D is undetermined. The V gene's germline CDR1 is SGHRS and CDR2 YFSETQ. V was shortened by 1 base and J by 2 bases, with 11 bases between the two germline ends. This CDR3 comprises 15 residues. The CDR3 protein is CASSLTDPYTDTQYF. CDR3 sequence (DNA): TGCGCCAGCAGCTTGACAGATCCATACACAGATACGCAGTATTTT.

This sequence joins TRBV28 and TRBJ1-5; D not certain. The CDR3 consists of 13 residues. CDR1 MDHEN and CDR2 SYDVKM come from the germline V gene. The V end lost 4 bases, the J end lost 4 bases, and 8 bases lay between the germline ends. CDR3 nucleotides: TGTGCCAGCAGTTATGGCCCTAATCAGCCCCAGCATTTT. Its translation: CASSYGPNQPQHF.

This clone was recorded only once. The J gene is TRBJ2-3, the V gene TRBV4-1; 9 bases are shared with TRBD1. CDR1 is MGHRA, CDR2 YSYEKL, per germline. V lost 1 base and J lost 2; bases outside the gene matches: 7. This CDR3 is 17 amino acids long. The CDR3 reads CASSQGLRTGVTDTQYF. In DNA, the CDR3 is TGCGCCAGCAGCCAAGGTTTGCGGACAGGGGTCACAGATACGCAGTATTTT.

The chain employs TRBV4-1 and TRBJ1-3; D might be TRBD1 (5 bases). Germline V CDR1 and CDR2: MGHRA, YSYEKL. This CDR3 has 18 amino acids. The germline V and J ends were trimmed by 6 bases and 0 bases, with 21 bases remaining between them. The CDR3 nucleotides read TGCGCCAGCAGACCAATCGTCACTAAGGGGTCCTCTGGAAACACCATATATTTT. Protein product: CASRPIVTKGSSGNTIYF.

The V call is TRBV30, the J call TRBJ1-2; weak D call: TRBD1 (6 bases). The length of the CDR3 is 17 residues. The germline CDR1 and CDR2 sequences are GTSNPN and SVGIG (reference sequence). The ends were cut back, 2 bases at V and 5 bases at J, with 24 bases in the middle. CDR3 nucleotides: TGTGCCTGGAGTCCCTGGGGGGGGGCAGGCTTCTTTTATGGCTACACCTTC. Translation gives CAWSPWGGAGFFYGYTF.

The V and J genes are TRBV5-1 and TRBJ1-4; 7 bases are a match to TRBD1. The CDR3 spans 17 residues. After removal of 4 bases from V and 2 bases from J, the junction contained 11 bases not matched to a gene. CDR1 SGHRS and CDR2 YFSETQ come from the germline V gene. The CDR3 loop is CASSAAKGGGTNEKLFF. CDR3 nucleotides: TGCGCCAGCAGCGCTGCAAAAGGAGGGGGCACTAATGAAAAACTGTTTTTT.